The TCR beta chain under discussion was sequenced for a study of blood T cell repertoires in COVID-19. Study information: Specimens from acute and convalescent COVID-19 originated in the United States, Italy and Spain. PBMCs, B-cell-depleted T cells, or T cells were the source of the cDNA or gDNA that made up the material.

The germline V gene has CDR1 SEHNR and CDR2 FQNEAQ (reference sequence). V lost 3 bases to trimming and J lost 6 bases, with 9 bases between them. This CDR3 contains 12 residues. In the authors' workflow: It was from reference gene primer amplification that nucleated cell counts were estimated. This table comes from immunoSEQ multiplex PCR, and its TCRdb copy is limited to in-frame clones, with some not included. V, J and clone size reflect that table, while D and trimming were determined from the DNA. The sample contains about 300,000 clones, about 82% of which appear only once. This clonotype was obtained from a woman in her 50s with acute or convalescent COVID-19. The genes are TRBV7-9 and TRBJ2-7; a possible D gene is TRBD1 (6 bases). The specimen was peripheral blood. CDR3 in amino acids: CASSLGAIEQYF. CDR3 DNA: TGTGCCAGCAGCTTGGGGGCGATCGAGCAGTACTTC.